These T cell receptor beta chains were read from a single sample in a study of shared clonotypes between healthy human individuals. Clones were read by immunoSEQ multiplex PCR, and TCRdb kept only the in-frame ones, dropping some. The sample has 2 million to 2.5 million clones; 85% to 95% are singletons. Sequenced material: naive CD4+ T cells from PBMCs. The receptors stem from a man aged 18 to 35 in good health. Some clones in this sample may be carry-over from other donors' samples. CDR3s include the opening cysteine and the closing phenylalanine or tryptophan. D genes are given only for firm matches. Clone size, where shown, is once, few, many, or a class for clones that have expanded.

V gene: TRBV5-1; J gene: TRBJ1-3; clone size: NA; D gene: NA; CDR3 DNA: TGCGCCAGCAGGAAACAGGGAAGTGGAAACACCATATATTTT; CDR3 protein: CASRKQGSGNTIYF
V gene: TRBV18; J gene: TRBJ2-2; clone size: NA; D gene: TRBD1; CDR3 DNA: TGTGCCAGCTCACTGCGAGACAGGGACACCGGGGAGCTGTTTTTT; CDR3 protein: CASSLRDRDTGELFF
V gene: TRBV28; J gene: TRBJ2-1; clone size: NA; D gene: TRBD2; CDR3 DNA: TGTGCCAGCAGTTTAGTGCTCGCGAGCGGGAGGGACAATGAGCAGTTCTTC; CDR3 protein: CASSLVLASGRDNEQFF
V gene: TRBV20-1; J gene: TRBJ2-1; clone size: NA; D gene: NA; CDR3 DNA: TGCAGTGCAACGGGACTTGAGCAGTTCTTC; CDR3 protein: CSATGLEQFF
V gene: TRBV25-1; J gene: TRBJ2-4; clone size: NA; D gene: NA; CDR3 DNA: TGTGCCAGCAGTGCCTCCGGGACGCGTGGGAACATTCAGTACTTC; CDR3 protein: CASSASGTRGNIQYF
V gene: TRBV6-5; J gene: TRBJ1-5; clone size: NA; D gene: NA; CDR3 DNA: TGTGCCAGCAGTTACTCGACAGGTCAGCCCCAGCATTTT; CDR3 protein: CASSYSTGQPQHF
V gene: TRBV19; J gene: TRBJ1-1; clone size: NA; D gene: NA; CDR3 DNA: TGTGCCAGCTCAACCGGCTCCCTCTGGGCGAACACTGAAGCTTTCTTT; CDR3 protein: CASSTGSLWANTEAFF
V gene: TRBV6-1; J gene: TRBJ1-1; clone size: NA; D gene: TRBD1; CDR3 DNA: TGTGCCAGCAGTGGAGGACAGGGTTATTCCCCTTCGAACACTGAAGCTTTCTTT; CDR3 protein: CASSGGQGYSPSNTEAFF
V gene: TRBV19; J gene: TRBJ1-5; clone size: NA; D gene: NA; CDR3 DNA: TGTGCCAGTAGTTCCAGACCCCAAGAGGCCCAGCATTTT; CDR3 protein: CASSSRPQEAQHF
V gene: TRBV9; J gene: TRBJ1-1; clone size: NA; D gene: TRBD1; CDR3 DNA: TGTGCCAGCAGCCCGCACGGACAGGGGTCTAACACTGAAGCTTTCTTT; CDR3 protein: CASSPHGQGSNTEAFF
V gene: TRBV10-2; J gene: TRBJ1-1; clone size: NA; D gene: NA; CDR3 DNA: TGCGCCAGCAGTGAGTCGGAGGCAAGCACTGAAGCTTTCTTT; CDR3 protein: CASSESEASTEAFF
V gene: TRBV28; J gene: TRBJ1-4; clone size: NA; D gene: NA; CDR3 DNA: TGTGCCAGCAGACCTCCAGGAAAGAATGAAAAACTGTTTTTT; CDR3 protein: CASRPPGKNEKLFF
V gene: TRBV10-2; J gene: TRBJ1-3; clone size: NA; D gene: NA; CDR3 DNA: TGCGCCAGCAGTGAGTCGGGGGGAAACTCTGGAAACACCATATATTTT; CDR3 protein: CASSESGGNSGNTIYF
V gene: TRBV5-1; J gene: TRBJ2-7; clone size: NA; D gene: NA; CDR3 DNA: TGCGCCAGCAACGCGGACAGCTCCTACGAGCAGTACTTC; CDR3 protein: CASNADSSYEQYF
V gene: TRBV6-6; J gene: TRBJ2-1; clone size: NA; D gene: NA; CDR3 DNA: TGTGCCAGCAGAACGGACGGGAACCGGGCCTACAATGAGCAGTTCTTC; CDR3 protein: CASRTDGNRAYNEQFF
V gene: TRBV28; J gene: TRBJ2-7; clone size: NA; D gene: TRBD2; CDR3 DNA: TGTGCCAGCAGTTTACCGGGACTAGCGGGAACGTTCGAGCAGTACTTC; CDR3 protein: CASSLPGLAGTFEQYF
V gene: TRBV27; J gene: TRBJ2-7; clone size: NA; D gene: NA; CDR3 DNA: TGTGCCAGCAGTCCCCGGGTGGGCGAGCAGTACTTC; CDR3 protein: CASSPRVGEQYF
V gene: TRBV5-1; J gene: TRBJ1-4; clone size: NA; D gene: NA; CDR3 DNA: TGCGCCAGCAGCCCCGAACCGAATCCGGTGGACAGTAATGAAAAACTGTTTTTT; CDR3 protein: CASSPEPNPVDSNEKLFF
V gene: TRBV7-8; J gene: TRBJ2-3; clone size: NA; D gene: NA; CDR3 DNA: TGTGCCAGTTCCAGCACCGATACGCAGTATTTT; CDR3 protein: CASSSTDTQYF
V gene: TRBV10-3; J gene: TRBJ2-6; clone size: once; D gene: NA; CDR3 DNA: TGTGCCACCAGGAACTCTGGGGCCAACGTCCTGACTTTC; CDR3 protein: CATRNSGANVLTF
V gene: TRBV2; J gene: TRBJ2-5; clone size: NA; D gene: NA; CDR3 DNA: TGTGCCAGCAGTGAAGAAAGCGGCGGGGAGACCCAGTACTTC; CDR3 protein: CASSEESGGETQYF
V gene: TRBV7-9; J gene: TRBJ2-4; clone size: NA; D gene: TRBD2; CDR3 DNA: TGTGCCAGCAACTCACTAGCGATAGTGAACATTCAGTACTTC; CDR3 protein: CASNSLAIVNIQYF
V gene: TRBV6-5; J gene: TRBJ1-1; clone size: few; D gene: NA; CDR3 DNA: TGTGCCAGCAGTTACTCTGGGACGATGAACACTGAAGCTTTCTTT; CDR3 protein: CASSYSGTMNTEAFF
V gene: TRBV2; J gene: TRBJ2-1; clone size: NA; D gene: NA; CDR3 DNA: TGTGCCAGCAGTGAGGGAGCCAAGTTCTTC; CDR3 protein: CASSEGAKFF
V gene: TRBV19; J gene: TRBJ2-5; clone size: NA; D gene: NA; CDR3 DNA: TGTGCCAGTAGTATATACGGGGAGACCCAGTACTTC; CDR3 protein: CASSIYGETQYF
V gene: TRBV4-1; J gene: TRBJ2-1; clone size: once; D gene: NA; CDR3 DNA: TGCGCCAGCAGCCAAGAAAGGTCGCAGGGTGCATACAATGAGCAGTTCTTC; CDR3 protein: CASSQERSQGAYNEQFF
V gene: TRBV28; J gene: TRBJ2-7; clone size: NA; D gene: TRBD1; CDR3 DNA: TGTGCCAGCAGTTCCCAAGGGGGACAGGGGGCCTACGAGCAGTACTTC; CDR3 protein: CASSSQGGQGAYEQYF
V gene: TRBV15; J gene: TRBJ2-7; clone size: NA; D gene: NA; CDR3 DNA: TGTGCCACCAGCGGCAGCCGATTAGCGGTGCCCTCCGAGCAGTACTTC; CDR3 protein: CATSGSRLAVPSEQYF
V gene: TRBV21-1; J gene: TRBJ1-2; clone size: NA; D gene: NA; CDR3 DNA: TGTGCCAGCAGCCTTCGACAGGGGGATAACTATGGCTACACCTTC; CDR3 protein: CASSLRQGDNYGYTF
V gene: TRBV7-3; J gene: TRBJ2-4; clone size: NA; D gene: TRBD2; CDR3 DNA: TGTGCCAGCAGCCCAGCGGGAGGGGTCAGAAACATTCAGTACTTC; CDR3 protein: CASSPAGGVRNIQYF
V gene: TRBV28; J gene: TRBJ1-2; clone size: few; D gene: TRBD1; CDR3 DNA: TGTGCCAGCAGTTCAAACAGGGGTGGCTACACCTTC; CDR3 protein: CASSSNRGGYTF
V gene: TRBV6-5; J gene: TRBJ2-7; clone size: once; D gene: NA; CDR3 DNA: TGTGCCACCCGAGGGGGAAGCTACGAGCAGTACTTC; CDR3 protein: CATRGGSYEQYF
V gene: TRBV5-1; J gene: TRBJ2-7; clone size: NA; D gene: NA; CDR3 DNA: TGCGCCAGCAAGGACGTCTCCTACGAGCAGTACTTC; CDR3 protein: CASKDVSYEQYF
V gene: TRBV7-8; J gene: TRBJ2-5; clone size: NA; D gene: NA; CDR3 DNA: TGTGCCAGCAGCCCTGGGGCCCCCCAAGAGACCCAGTACTTC; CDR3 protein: CASSPGAPQETQYF
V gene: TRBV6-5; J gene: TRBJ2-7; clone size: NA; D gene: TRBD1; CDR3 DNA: TGTGCCAGCAGTTCCATAACAGGGGCCTACGAGCAGTACTTC; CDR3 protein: CASSSITGAYEQYF
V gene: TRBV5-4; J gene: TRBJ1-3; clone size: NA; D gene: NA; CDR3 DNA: TGTGCCAGCAGCTTGGGTGACTCTGGAAACACCATATATTTT; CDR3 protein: CASSLGDSGNTIYF
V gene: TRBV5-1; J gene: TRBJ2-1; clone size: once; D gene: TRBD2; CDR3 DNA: TGCGCCAGCAGCCGACAACTAGCGGCTGTCTCCTACAATGAGCAGTTCTTC; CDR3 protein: CASSRQLAAVSYNEQFF
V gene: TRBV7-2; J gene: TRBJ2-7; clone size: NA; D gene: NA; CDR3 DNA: TGTGCCAGCAGCCCCAGGGGTTACTCCTACGAGCAGTACTTC; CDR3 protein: CASSPRGYSYEQYF
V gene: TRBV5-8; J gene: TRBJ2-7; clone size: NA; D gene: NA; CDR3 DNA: TGTGCCAGCAGCTTGGCCCTAGGGACGGATTATACCTACGAGCAGTACTTC; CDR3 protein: CASSLALGTDYTYEQYF
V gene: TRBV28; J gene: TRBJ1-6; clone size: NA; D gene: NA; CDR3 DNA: TGTGCCAGCAGTTCCTGGGGGCGGTTAACTTCACCCCTCCACTTT; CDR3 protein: CASSSWGRLTSPLHF
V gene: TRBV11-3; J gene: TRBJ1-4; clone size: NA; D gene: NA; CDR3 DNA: TGTGCCAGCAGCTTAGAGCTTGGCCAGAATGAAAAACTGTTTTTT; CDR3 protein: CASSLELGQNEKLFF
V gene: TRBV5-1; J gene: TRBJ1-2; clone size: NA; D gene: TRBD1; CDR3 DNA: TGCGCCAGCAGCTTGACCGGGACAGGGGGGTTTTCGGACTATGGCTACACCTTC; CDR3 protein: CASSLTGTGGFSDYGYTF
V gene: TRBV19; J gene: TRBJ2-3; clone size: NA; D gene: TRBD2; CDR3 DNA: TGTGCCAGTAGTATTTCAGCGGGGCGTAATACGCAGTATTTT; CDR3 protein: CASSISAGRNTQYF
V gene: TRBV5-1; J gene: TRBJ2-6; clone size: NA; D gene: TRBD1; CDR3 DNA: TGCGCCAGCAGCCAGGGGGCAGGGCCTGGGGCCAACGTCCTGACTTTC; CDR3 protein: CASSQGAGPGANVLTF